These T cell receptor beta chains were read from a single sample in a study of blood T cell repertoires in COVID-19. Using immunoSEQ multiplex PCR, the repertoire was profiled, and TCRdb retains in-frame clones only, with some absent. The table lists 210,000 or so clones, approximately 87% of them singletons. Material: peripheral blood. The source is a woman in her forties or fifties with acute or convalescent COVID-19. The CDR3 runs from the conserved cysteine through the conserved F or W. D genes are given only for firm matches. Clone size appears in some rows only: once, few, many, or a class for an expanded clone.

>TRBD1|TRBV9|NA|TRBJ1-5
CASSVTGGNQPQHF
TGTGCCAGCAGCGTGACAGGGGGAAATCAGCCCCAGCATTTT
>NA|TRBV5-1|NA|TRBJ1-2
CASSLGERTDRGYTF
TGCGCCAGCAGCTTGGGTGAGAGGACCGACAGGGGCTACACCTTC
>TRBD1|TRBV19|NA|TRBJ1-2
CASSIGQGVSYGYTF
TGTGCCAGTAGTATCGGACAGGGGGTAAGCTATGGCTACACCTTC
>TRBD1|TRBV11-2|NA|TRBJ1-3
CASSPQDRVFRASGNTIYF
TGTGCCAGCAGCCCCCAGGACAGGGTTTTCCGAGCGTCTGGAAACACCATATATTTT
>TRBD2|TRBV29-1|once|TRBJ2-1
CSVDGRGGLSSYNEQFF
TGCAGCGTTGATGGGCGGGGGGGCCTAAGCTCCTACAATGAGCAGTTCTTC
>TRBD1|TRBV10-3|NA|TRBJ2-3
CAISRQGTISTDTQYF
TGTGCCATCAGTCGACAGGGAACAATTAGCACAGATACGCAGTATTTT
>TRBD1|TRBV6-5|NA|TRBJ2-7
CASSGRDRAYEQYF
TGTGCCAGCAGCGGCCGGGACAGGGCCTACGAGCAGTACTTC
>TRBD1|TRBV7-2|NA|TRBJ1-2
CASSPTGGRGYTF
TGTGCCAGCAGTCCAACAGGGGGCCGGGGCTACACCTTC
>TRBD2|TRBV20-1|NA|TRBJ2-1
CSASGSSGRDDEQFF
TGCAGTGCTAGTGGCTCTAGCGGGAGGGACGATGAGCAGTTCTTC
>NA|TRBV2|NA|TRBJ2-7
CATIVGQTYEQYF
TGTGCCACTATCGTTGGACAGACCTACGAGCAGTACTTC
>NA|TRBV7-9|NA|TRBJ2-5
CASSLFSQETQYF
TGTGCCAGCAGCTTATTCAGCCAAGAGACCCAGTACTTC
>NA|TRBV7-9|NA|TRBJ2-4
CASSPPVGRTKNIQYF
TGTGCCAGCAGCCCCCCGGTGGGGCGAACCAAAAACATTCAGTACTTC
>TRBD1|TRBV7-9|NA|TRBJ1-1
CASSADRGTNTEAFF
TGTGCCAGCAGCGCGGACAGGGGGACGAACACTGAAGCTTTCTTT
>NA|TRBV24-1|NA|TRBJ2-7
CATSDSGPRTEPYEQYF
TGTGCCACCAGTGATTCGGGGCCCCGGACAGAACCCTACGAGCAGTACTTC
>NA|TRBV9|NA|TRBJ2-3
CASTLGGVTDTQYF
TGTGCCAGCACCTTAGGGGGGGTCACAGATACGCAGTATTTT
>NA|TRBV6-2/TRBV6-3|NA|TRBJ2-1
CASSYRQGLYNEQFF
TGTGCCAGCAGTTACAGGCAGGGGTTGTACAATGAGCAGTTCTTC
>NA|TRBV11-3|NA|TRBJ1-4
CASSSGRGDEKLFF
TGTGCCAGCAGCTCCGGTCGGGGTGATGAAAAACTGTTTTTT
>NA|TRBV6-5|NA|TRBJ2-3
CASSYSGAGTDTQYF
TGTGCCAGCAGTTATAGCGGAGCCGGCACAGATACGCAGTATTTT
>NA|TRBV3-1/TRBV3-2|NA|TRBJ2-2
CASSPLKSGELFF
TGTGCCAGCAGCCCCCTTAAATCCGGGGAGCTGTTTTTT
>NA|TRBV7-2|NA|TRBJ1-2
CASISKRAGALNGYTF
TGTGCCAGCATCAGTAAAAGGGCGGGAGCCCTTAATGGCTACACCTTC
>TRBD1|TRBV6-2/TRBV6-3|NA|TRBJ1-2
CASSRTGRGTGYTF
TGTGCCAGCAGCCGAACGGGCAGGGGGACTGGCTACACCTTC
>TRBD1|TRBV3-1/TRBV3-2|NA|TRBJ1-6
CASSQGQGNSPLHF
TGTGCCAGCAGCCAAGGACAGGGGAATTCACCCCTCCACTTT